Listed below are T cell receptor beta chains from one sample, sequenced in a study of CD8 T cells in Susac syndrome. TCRdb redid the calling of the immunoSEQ multiplex PCR reads with MiXCR, one entry per CDR3 protein. This table has under 200,000 distinct CDR3 sequences, roughly 95% appearing once. What was sequenced was CD4+ T cells from PBMCs. These receptors all stem from a human donor with Susac syndrome. The CDR3 runs from the conserved cysteine through the conserved F or W. Each record gives: CDR3 protein, CDR3 DNA, J gene, clone size, D gene, V gene. D genes are given only for firm matches. Only part of the rows carry a size: once, few, many, or a class if the clone is expanded.

CASSLDLETQYF | TGCGCCAGCAGCTTGGATTTAGAGACCCAGTACTTC | TRBJ2-5 | - | - | TRBV5-1
CASSVTENQPQHF | TGTGCCAGCAGTGTTACGGAGAATCAGCCCCAGCATTTT | TRBJ1-5 | few | - | TRBV2
CASSSTAGTGSNQPQHF | TGTGCCAGCAGTAGCACAGCCGGGACGGGTAGCAATCAGCCCCAGCATTTT | TRBJ1-5 | - | - | TRBV12-3/TRBV12-4
CASSKTTSGGTDTQYF | TGCGCCAGCAGCAAAACTACTAGCGGGGGAACAGATACGCAGTATTTT | TRBJ2-3 | - | TRBD2 | TRBV5-1
CASILLAGATAKNIQYF | TGTGCCAGCATTTTACTAGCGGGGGCCACAGCCAAAAACATTCAGTACTTC | TRBJ2-4 | - | TRBD2 | TRBV2
CASSPAWVSNTEAFF | TGTGCCAGCAGTCCAGCCTGGGTCTCGAACACTGAAGCTTTCTTT | TRBJ1-1 | - | - | TRBV12-3/TRBV12-4
CASSEVPWSPLHF | TGTGCCAGCAGTGAAGTCCCGTGGTCACCCCTCCACTTT | TRBJ1-6 | - | - | TRBV2
CSAMATSNQPQHF | TGCAGTGCTATGGCGACAAGCAATCAGCCCCAGCATTTT | TRBJ1-5 | - | - | TRBV20-1
CASSVTGGNTGELFF | TGTGCCAGCAGCGTAACAGGGGGCAACACCGGGGAGCTGTTTTTT | TRBJ2-2 | - | TRBD1 | TRBV9
CASSLKEIDGYTF | TGTGCCAGCAGCTTAAAGGAAATCGATGGCTACACCTTC | TRBJ1-2 | - | - | TRBV2
CASRNPGRQETQYF | TGTGCCAGCAGAAACCCGGGACGGCAAGAGACCCAGTACTTC | TRBJ2-5 | - | - | TRBV12-3/TRBV12-4
CASRTLAAGANVLTF | TGTGCCAGCAGGACCCTAGCTGCTGGGGCCAACGTCCTGACTTTC | TRBJ2-6 | - | - | TRBV27
CASSLASAETQYF | TGTGCCAGCAGCTTGGCTAGTGCGGAGACCCAGTACTTC | TRBJ2-5 | - | - | TRBV5-4
CASSLAHLGEKLFF | TGTGCCAGCAGTTTAGCGCATTTGGGTGAAAAACTGTTTTTT | TRBJ1-4 | - | - | TRBV12-3/TRBV12-4
CASSLDQNYGYTF | TGTGCCAGCTCACTAGACCAGAACTATGGCTACACCTTC | TRBJ1-2 | few | - | TRBV18
CASSLEPTRAYTF | TGTGCCAGCAGCTTAGAACCGACGCGGGCCTACACCTTC | TRBJ1-2 | - | - | TRBV11-1
CAWSVWGGLNQPQHF | TGTGCCTGGAGTGTTTGGGGGGGCTTGAATCAGCCCCAGCATTTT | TRBJ1-5 | - | - | TRBV30
CSVGGTSGGPNTGELFF | TGCAGCGTTGGTGGGACTAGCGGGGGGCCAAACACCGGGGAGCTGTTTTTT | TRBJ2-2 | - | TRBD2 | TRBV29-1
CAWSISLQNTEAFF | TGTGCCTGGAGTATATCGTTACAGAACACTGAAGCTTTCTTT | TRBJ1-1 | - | - | TRBV30
CASSQRNSGNTIYF | TGTGCCAGCAGCCAGAGGAACTCTGGAAACACCATATATTTT | TRBJ1-3 | - | - | TRBV13
CASSQDFGQGINQPQHF | TGCGCCAGCAGCCAAGATTTCGGACAGGGAATCAATCAGCCCCAGCATTTT | TRBJ1-5 | - | TRBD1 | TRBV4-1
CSARRGDSNQPQHF | TGCAGTGCTAGGCGGGGGGATAGCAATCAGCCCCAGCATTTT | TRBJ1-5 | once | - | TRBV20-1
CSVGRDRVTEAFF | TGCAGCGTTGGGCGGGACAGGGTCACTGAAGCTTTCTTT | TRBJ1-1 | - | TRBD1 | TRBV29-1
CSVGVGENTF | TGCAGCGTTGGAGTCGGTGAGAACACCTTC | TRBJ1-2 | - | - | TRBV29-1
CASSLVRGSGETQYF | TGTGCCAGCAGCTTAGTGAGGGGATCTGGAGAGACCCAGTACTTC | TRBJ2-5 | - | - | TRBV7-8
CASRIRLNTGELFF | TGTGCCAGCAGGATCAGACTGAACACCGGGGAGCTGTTTTTT | TRBJ2-2 | - | - | TRBV2
CSVEVQGKYEQYF | TGCAGCGTTGAGGTACAGGGAAAATACGAGCAGTACTTC | TRBJ2-7 | - | - | TRBV29-1